Below, 24 T cell receptor beta chains from the same sample are listed, as sequenced in a study of metastatic and nonmetastatic thyroid tumors. MiXCR was used by TCRdb to re-call the PCR reads. The sample has some 30,000 clones, roughly a fifth seen once. Not a single patient had been given any form of treatment at any point before undergoing thyroid surgery. The sequenced material came from blood. The source is a female donor with papillary thyroid cancer or a benign thyroid nodule (not recorded which). Some clones in this sample may be carry-over from other donors' samples.

The table lists this clone with many counts. CDR3 loop: CASSLRQAPYEQYF. The CDR3 nucleotides read TGTGCCAGCAGCTTAAGACAGGCCCCCTACGAGCAGTACTTC. The chain has TRBV7-2 and TRBJ2-7, with D tentatively TRBD1 (6 bases). V was shortened by 2 bases and J by 2 bases, with 10 bases between the two germline ends. This CDR3 is built from 14 residues. In germline, CDR1 is SGHTA, CDR2 FQGNSA.

This clone was observed at least ten times. The V and J genes are TRBV20-1 and TRBJ1-1, with D perhaps matching TRBD1 (5 bases). The V end lost 3 bases, the J end lost 6 bases, and 8 bases lay between the germline ends. CDR3 length equals 11 residues. The germline gives CDR1 DFQATT, CDR2 SNEGSKA (reference sequence). The CDR3 region has the DNA TGCAGTGCTAGGTGGGGCGCTGAAGCTTTCTTT. Translating it yields CSARWGAEAFF.

The chain has TRBV12-3 or TRBV12-4 and TRBJ2-7; D is possibly TRBD1 (5 bases). This CDR3 region has 11 residues. V was pared by 2 bases and J by 11 bases, with 10 bases between. CDR3 residues: CASSLSGFEYF. The CDR3 region has the DNA TGTGCCAGCAGTTTATCAGGGTTCGAGTACTTC.

This clone was detected many times. The chain employs TRBV11-2 and TRBJ1-1; TRBD1 aligns across 10 bases. The CDR3 is 15 amino acids. V lost 0 bases and J lost 4; bases outside the gene matches: 2. Per the germline V gene, CDR1 is SGHAT and CDR2 is FQNNGV. CDR3 sequence (DNA): TGTGCCAGCAGCTTAGAGACAGGGGGCTTCACTGAAGCTTTCTTT. This codes for CASSLETGGFTEAFF.

CDR3 loop: CATRWGPNTEAFF. CDR3 bases: TGTGCCACTCGGTGGGGGCCGAACACTGAAGCTTTCTTT. The chain links TRBV10-3 to TRBJ1-1; D is perhaps TRBD1 (6 bases). Germline values: CDR1 ENHRY, CDR2 SYGVKD. Trimming left V 10 bases short and J 1 base short, with 13 bases between. The length of the CDR3 is 13 residues.

This clone was detected a few times. The chain recombines TRBV7-3 with TRBJ2-1, with D perhaps TRBD1 (5 bases). Trimming took 0 bases from V and 7 from J, leaving 13 bases between them. CDR1 is SGHTA and CDR2 is FQGTGA in the germline V gene. CDR3 length: 15 amino acids. The CDR3 DNA follows: TGTGCCAGCAGCTTAACAGGGGTAGGGTTAAATGAGCAGTTCTTC. It specifies CASSLTGVGLNEQFF.

The sample holds many counts of this clone. The CDR3 DNA follows: TGCGCCAGCAGCTTGCGGGCCATGGTTGGGGAGCTGTTTTTT. Its translation: CASSLRAMVGELFF. V gene TRBV5-1 combines with J gene TRBJ2-2; the D is unclear. V was trimmed by 1 base and J by 8 bases, leaving 12 bases between them. This CDR3 has 14 residues. From germline, CDR1 is SGHRS and CDR2 YFSETQ. The complete variable domain, with remaining parts taken from reference TRBV5-1 and TRBJ2-2, reads KAGVTQTPRYLIKTRGQQVTLSCSPISGHRSVSWYQQTPGQGLQFLFEYFSETQRNKGNFPGRFSGRQFSNSRSEMNVSTLELGDSALYLCASSLRAMVGELFFGEGSRLTVL.

This chain's CDR3 is CSSTGGHVYEQYF. As DNA, the CDR3 is TGCAGTTCGACAGGGGGCCATGTCTACGAGCAGTACTTC. This sequence joins TRBV20-1 and TRBJ2-7; 10 bases align to TRBD1. Germline lookup yields CDR1 DFQATT and CDR2 SNEGSKA (reference sequence). CDR3 length: 13 residues. V was pared by 8 bases and J by 3 bases, with 7 bases of the junction left unmatched.

This clone showed up many times. V is TRBV29-1 and J is TRBJ1-2; D is uncertain. V dropped 4 bases and J dropped 4 bases, with 16 bases sitting between them. Germline loops: CDR1 SQVTM, CDR2 ANQGSEA. The length of the CDR3 is 14 residues. CDR3 bases: TGCAGCGTTGCCAAGTCTGATGGTAGCTATGGCTACACCTTC. Protein product: CSVAKSDGSYGYTF.

This clone was recorded many times. The gene calls are TRBV27 and TRBJ1-5, with D hard to call. CDR1 and CDR2 (germline): MNHEY, SMNVEV (reference sequence). This CDR3 contains 15 residues. V lost 5 bases and J 4 bases, leaving 15 bases between the germline ends. CDR3: CASSPSQFINQPQHF. The CDR3 DNA sequence: TGTGCCAGCAGTCCATCTCAATTTATAAATCAGCCCCAGCATTTT.

This clone was found many times. This chain links TRBV7-9 with TRBJ2-5; D is uncertain. The germline V gene has CDR1 SEHNR and CDR2 FQNEAQ (reference sequence). The V end was cut by 2 bases, the J end by 2 bases, with 0 bases between. This CDR3 comprises 11 residues. CDR3 amino acids: CASSLQETQYF. The CDR3 bases are TGTGCCAGCAGCTTACAAGAGACCCAGTACTTC. Full variable domain (rest looked up from reference TRBV7-9 and TRBJ2-5): DTGVSQNPRHKITKRGQNVTFRCDPISEHNRLYWYRQTLGQGPEFLTYFQNEAQLEKSRLLSDRFSAERPKGSFSTLEIQRTEQGDSAMYLCASSLQETQYFGPGTRLLVL.

The J gene is TRBJ2-2, the V gene TRBV5-1; D is unresolved. CDR3 size: 15 residues. Trimming cost V 0 bases and J 1 base, with 7 bases left between them. The germline V gene encodes CDR1 SGHRS and CDR2 YFSETQ. CDR3 in amino acids: CASSLVSENTGELFF. Here the CDR3 DNA reads TGCGCCAGCAGCTTGGTGTCCGAGAACACCGGGGAGCTGTTTTTT.

By frequency in the sample, this clone is medium-sized. The J gene is TRBJ1-4, the V gene TRBV6-2 or TRBV6-3; D is ambiguous. The V gene lost 2 bases and the J gene lost 8 bases, with 15 bases spanning the gap. The germline V gene has CDR1 MNHEY and CDR2 SVGEGT. The CDR3 has 15 residues. CDR3 sequence: CASSYAAEAGEKLFF. In DNA form, the CDR3 reads TGTGCCAGCAGTTACGCCGCCGAGGCGGGAGAAAAACTGTTTTTT.

V and J are TRBV11-3 and TRBJ1-1, with D unclear. V lost 6 bases and J lost 1, with 15 bases in between. The germline CDR1 and CDR2 sequences are SGHNT and YENEEA. This CDR3 is built from 15 residues. Written as DNA, the CDR3 is TGTGCCAGCAGTTACTCCCGTCTTCCGAACACTGAAGCTTTCTTT. It specifies CASSYSRLPNTEAFF.

The chain carries TRBV30 and TRBJ2-7, with 7 positions matching TRBD2. The CDR3 is 16 amino acids. Germline-derived CDR1 and CDR2 are GTSNPN and SVGIG (reference sequence). V shed 3 bases, J shed 0 bases, and the junction held 11 bases outside the gene matches. The CDR3 DNA is TGTGCCTGGAGCGATCACCCCGGGAGGAGCTCCTACGAGCAGTACTTC. It encodes CAWSDHPGRSSYEQYF. The full variable domain, rest sourced from reference TRBV30 and TRBJ2-7, is SQTIHQWPATLVQPVGSPLSLECTVEGTSNPNLYWYRQAAGRGLQLLFYSVGIGQISSEVPQNLSASRPQDRQFILSSKKLLLSDSGFYLCAWSDHPGRSSYEQYFGPGTRLTVT.

This clone was counted many times. This chain uses TRBV7-8 with TRBJ2-7; D is uncertain. This CDR3 is 16 amino acids long. Per germline, CDR1 SGHVS and CDR2 FQNEAQ. V was clipped by 7 bases and J by 5 bases, with 24 bases between them. The CDR3 DNA reads as TGTGCCAGCACCCCCCTAAAGGGAATAGTCTCGAACGAGCAGTACTTC. It specifies CASTPLKGIVSNEQYF.

The V call is TRBV12-3 or TRBV12-4, the J call TRBJ1-1; D gene unclear. This CDR3 contains 13 residues. With 2 bases removed from V and 10 bases from J, the gap between germline ends came to 14 bases. This CDR3 is CASSLRGPSRAFF. Here the CDR3 DNA reads TGTGCCAGCAGTTTACGTGGCCCTTCTAGAGCTTTCTTT.

The table lists this clone with a few counts. The CDR3 spells CASTGVIQETQYF. The CDR3 DNA sequence: TGTGCCAGCACCGGGGTAATCCAAGAGACCCAGTACTTC. J is TRBJ2-5 and V is TRBV3-1; D perhaps matches TRBD2 (5 bases). Trimming removed 7 bases from V and 1 base from J, with 10 bases in between. Germline CDR1 is LGHDT and CDR2 is YNNKEL (reference sequence). There are 13 residues in the CDR3.

The V call is TRBV5-1, the J call TRBJ1-2, with 9 bases identical to TRBD1. The CDR3 is 14 residues long. Germline-derived CDR1 and CDR2 are SGHRS and YFSETQ. With V trimmed by 3 bases and J by 6 bases, 6 bases remained unmatched. The CDR3 DNA sequence: TGCGCCAGCAGCTCATACGGGGACAGGGATGGCTACACCTTC. Translating it yields CASSSYGDRDGYTF.

This clone was found a few times. The chain recombines TRBV28 with TRBJ2-7; D remains unclear. The CDR3 has 14 amino acids. CDR1 and CDR2 from the germline V gene are MDHEN and SYDVKM. The V end was cut by 6 bases, the J end by 3 bases, with 15 bases between. CDR3 coding DNA: TGTGCCAGCAGCCACCCTCGGGCCTTCTACGAGCAGTACTTC. Protein product: CASSHPRAFYEQYF.

This clone was found a few times. The chain carries TRBV3-1 and TRBJ2-3, with 7 bases aligning to TRBD2. The CDR3 runs 16 residues. V was clipped by 3 bases and J by 6 bases; unmatched bases: 12. In germline, CDR1 is LGHDT, CDR2 YNNKEL (reference sequence). The CDR3 spells CASSQSPVAGGDTQYF. DNA of the CDR3: TGTGCCAGCAGCCAGAGTCCTGTAGCGGGTGGGGATACGCAGTATTTT.

This clone came up a few times. The chain recombines TRBV27 with TRBJ1-2; TRBD1 might be the D (5 bases). The CDR3 is 16 residues long. From germline, CDR1 is MNHEY and CDR2 SMNVEV (reference sequence). Trimming shortened V by 0 bases and J by 6 bases, and 17 bases separated the two germline ends. The CDR3 is CASSLSGAGIANGYTF. The CDR3 DNA reads TGTGCCAGCAGTTTATCGGGCGCAGGGATAGCGAATGGCTACACCTTC.

There are many counts of this clone. This chain joins TRBV6-1 and TRBJ2-1; D is uncertain. The CDR3 has 16 residues. The V and J ends lost 4 bases and 0 bases respectively, with 13 bases between them. Germline V gene lookup returns CDR1 MNHNS and CDR2 SASEGT. The CDR3, as DNA: TGTGCCAGCAGTGCCTACGGCAGGAGCTCCTACAATGAGCAGTTCTTC. Translation: CASSAYGRSSYNEQFF.

This chain links TRBV6-1 with TRBJ2-1; TRBD1 aligns across 10 bases. J gave up 6 bases and V 7 bases, and 9 bases lay outside the gene matches. The CDR3 is made up of 15 amino acids. Germline V gene data show CDR1 as MNHNS and CDR2 as SASEGT. The CDR3 region has the DNA TGTGCCAGCACCTCAGGGACAGGGGAAGGCAATGAGCAGTTCTTC. Translating gives CASTSGTGEGNEQFF.